This note documents a single TCR beta chain sequence. This sample is drawn from a study of cytomegalovirus exposure and HLA in healthy donors. The PCR made use of 60 Vbeta and 13 Jbeta primers. The method was immunoSEQ multiplex PCR; TCRdb's version includes in-frame clones alone and lacks a portion of them. The data hold 90,000 to 110,000 clones, with 81% observed a single time. This CDR3 spans 12 amino acids. Trimming took off 2 bases at V and 10 bases at J, with 10 bases between the two ends. Per germline, CDR1 SGHRS and CDR2 YFSETQ. This TCR came from a young woman in good health and CMV-seronegative. V gene TRBV5-1 combines with J gene TRBJ2-1, with no clear D. The specimen was PBMCs. In DNA, the CDR3 is TGCGCCAGCAGCTTCTTTCCCGGGGAGCAGTTCTTC. Translating it yields CASSFFPGEQFF.